A selection of T cell receptor beta chains follows, all from one sample in a study of cytomegalovirus exposure and HLA in healthy donors. Method: immunoSEQ multiplex PCR; TCRdb's copy keeps in-frame clones and lacks some. The sample holds about 93,000 clones; about two thirds are singletons and the top ten take approximately 6.3%. Sequencing was done on a sample of PBMCs. The receptor set was obtained from a boy between 10 and 17 years old in good health and CMV-seropositive. Each CDR3 is given with its conserved first and last residue. The D gene is left open where the match is weak. For some rows the clone size is stated as once, few or many, or as a class when expanded; others skip it.

cdr3_aa: CASSITVDQPQHF
cdr3_nt: TGCGCCAGCAGCATCACAGTCGATCAGCCCCAGCATTTT
v_call: TRBV5-1
j_call: TRBJ1-5
clone_size: .
d_call: .

cdr3_aa: CASSSGTSGRYQFF
cdr3_nt: TGTGCCAGTAGTTCTGGGACTAGCGGGAGGTATCAGTTCTTC
v_call: TRBV19
j_call: TRBJ2-1
clone_size: once
d_call: TRBD2

cdr3_aa: CSVASLQGMYRYGYTF
cdr3_nt: TGCAGCGTTGCCAGTTTACAGGGAATGTATCGCTATGGCTACACCTTC
v_call: TRBV29-1
j_call: TRBJ1-2
clone_size: once
d_call: .

cdr3_aa: CASEKGGHGNTIYF
cdr3_nt: TGTGCCAGCGAAAAAGGGGGACACGGAAACACCATATATTTT
v_call: TRBV6-4
j_call: TRBJ1-3
clone_size: .
d_call: .

cdr3_aa: CASSDAGPGELFF
cdr3_nt: TGTGCCAGCAGTGACGCGGGTCCCGGGGAGCTGTTTTTT
v_call: TRBV6-1
j_call: TRBJ2-2
clone_size: .
d_call: .

cdr3_aa: CASSPIVGENSYEQYF
cdr3_nt: TGTGCCAGCAGCCCGATCGTAGGGGAAAACTCCTACGAGCAGTACTTC
v_call: TRBV7-9
j_call: TRBJ2-7
clone_size: once
d_call: .

cdr3_aa: CASSLKGAKAFF
cdr3_nt: TGTGCCAGCAGCTTAAAGGGGGCAAAAGCTTTCTTT
v_call: TRBV11-3
j_call: TRBJ1-1
clone_size: .
d_call: TRBD1

cdr3_aa: CASSYSRDYEQYF
cdr3_nt: TGTGCCAGCAGTTACTCGCGGGACTACGAGCAGTACTTC
v_call: TRBV6-6
j_call: TRBJ2-7
clone_size: .
d_call: .

cdr3_aa: CASKRSGEQFF
cdr3_nt: TGTGCCAGTAAGAGATCAGGGGAGCAGTTCTTC
v_call: TRBV19
j_call: TRBJ2-1
clone_size: .
d_call: .

cdr3_aa: CAWSVGPYEQYF
cdr3_nt: TGTGCCTGGAGTGTTGGGCCGTACGAGCAGTACTTC
v_call: TRBV30
j_call: TRBJ2-7
clone_size: .
d_call: .

cdr3_aa: CASSSPGQGWGTEAFF
cdr3_nt: TGTGCCAGCAGCTCGCCCGGACAGGGCTGGGGGACTGAAGCTTTCTTT
v_call: TRBV7-9
j_call: TRBJ1-1
clone_size: .
d_call: TRBD1

cdr3_aa: CVSGRESYEQYF
cdr3_nt: TGTGTAAGTGGGCGGGAGTCCTACGAGCAGTACTTC
v_call: TRBV2
j_call: TRBJ2-7
clone_size: .
d_call: TRBD2

cdr3_aa: CASSLYRRGRQPQHF
cdr3_nt: TGTGCCAGCAGTTTATACCGCAGGGGAAGGCAGCCCCAGCATTTT
v_call: TRBV27
j_call: TRBJ1-5
clone_size: few
d_call: .

cdr3_aa: CASSIVIGDEAFF
cdr3_nt: TGTGCCAGTAGTATAGTAATCGGGGATGAAGCTTTCTTT
v_call: TRBV19
j_call: TRBJ1-1
clone_size: .
d_call: .

cdr3_aa: CASSQDRLRTQHF
cdr3_nt: TGCGCCAGCAGCCAAGATCGATTGAGGACCCAGCATTTT
v_call: TRBV4-1
j_call: TRBJ1-5
clone_size: .
d_call: .

cdr3_aa: CSVEYDYGYPF
cdr3_nt: TGCAGCGTTGAGTACGACTATGGCTACCCCTTC
v_call: TRBV29-1
j_call: TRBJ1-2
clone_size: once
d_call: .

cdr3_aa: CASSLDFTYGYTF
cdr3_nt: TGTGCCAGCAGCTTGGATTTTACATATGGCTACACCTTC
v_call: TRBV5-4
j_call: TRBJ1-2
clone_size: few
d_call: .

cdr3_aa: CASSPGTSGSGAKTQYF
cdr3_nt: TGTGCCAGCAGTCCCGGGACTAGCGGGAGCGGTGCCAAGACCCAGTACTTC
v_call: TRBV5-4
j_call: TRBJ2-5
clone_size: few
d_call: TRBD2

cdr3_aa: CASSPDRGIQPQHF
cdr3_nt: TGTGCCAGCTCACCAGACAGGGGAATTCAGCCCCAGCATTTT
v_call: TRBV18
j_call: TRBJ1-5
clone_size: .
d_call: TRBD1

cdr3_aa: CASSRDSTDTQYF
cdr3_nt: TGTGCCAGCAGTCGGGATTCCACAGATACGCAGTATTTT
v_call: TRBV28
j_call: TRBJ2-3
clone_size: .
d_call: .

cdr3_aa: CASRFWTGTVPTFKTQYF
cdr3_nt: TGTGCCAGCAGATTTTGGACAGGGACGGTCCCCACGTTCAAGACCCAGTACTTC
v_call: TRBV5-6
j_call: TRBJ2-5
clone_size: .
d_call: TRBD1

cdr3_aa: CASSLYRGLSYEQYF
cdr3_nt: TGTGCCAGCAGTTTATACAGGGGGCTATCCTACGAGCAGTACTTC
v_call: TRBV27
j_call: TRBJ2-7
clone_size: few
d_call: TRBD1

cdr3_aa: CASSLNRGSGANVLTF
cdr3_nt: TGCGCCAGCAGCTTAAACAGGGGCTCTGGGGCCAACGTCCTGACTTTC
v_call: TRBV5-1
j_call: TRBJ2-6
clone_size: few
d_call: TRBD1

cdr3_aa: CAISGKPGLAGGPSDTQYF
cdr3_nt: TGTGCCATCAGTGGGAAACCGGGACTAGCGGGGGGCCCCTCGGATACGCAGTATTTT
v_call: TRBV10-3
j_call: TRBJ2-3
clone_size: .
d_call: TRBD2

cdr3_aa: CASSNEQGSGEKLFF
cdr3_nt: TGTGCCAGCAGCAACGAACAGGGGTCGGGTGAAAAACTGTTTTTT
v_call: TRBV7-9
j_call: TRBJ1-4
clone_size: .
d_call: TRBD1

cdr3_aa: CASSLDRVYEQYF
cdr3_nt: TGTGCCAGCAGCTTGGACAGGGTCTACGAGCAGTACTTC
v_call: TRBV5-8
j_call: TRBJ2-7
clone_size: .
d_call: .

cdr3_aa: CASSSLAGNNEQFF
cdr3_nt: TGTGCCAGCAGCTCCCTAGCGGGTAACAATGAGCAGTTCTTC
v_call: TRBV14
j_call: TRBJ2-1
clone_size: .
d_call: TRBD2

cdr3_aa: CASSSTRDEQFF
cdr3_nt: TGTGCCAGCAGCTCGACGCGGGATGAGCAGTTCTTC
v_call: TRBV5-4
j_call: TRBJ2-1
clone_size: .
d_call: .

cdr3_aa: CATSRDAGGRSYEQYF
cdr3_nt: TGTGCCACCAGCAGAGATGCGGGAGGACGCTCCTACGAGCAGTACTTC
v_call: TRBV15
j_call: TRBJ2-7
clone_size: .
d_call: TRBD2

cdr3_aa: CASSPDRVNGEQYF
cdr3_nt: TGCGCCAGCAGCCCGGACAGGGTCAACGGCGAGCAGTACTTC
v_call: TRBV5-1
j_call: TRBJ2-7
clone_size: .
d_call: TRBD1

cdr3_aa: CAWSEGVSGNTIYF
cdr3_nt: TGTGCCTGGAGTGAGGGGGTCTCTGGAAACACCATATATTTT
v_call: TRBV30
j_call: TRBJ1-3
clone_size: .
d_call: .

cdr3_aa: CASRTSGIDEQYF
cdr3_nt: TGTGCCAGCAGGACTAGCGGGATTGACGAGCAGTACTTC
v_call: TRBV7-3
j_call: TRBJ2-7
clone_size: .
d_call: TRBD2

cdr3_aa: CASSWAGTGDYEQYF
cdr3_nt: TGTGCCAGCAGCTGGGCCGGGACAGGAGACTACGAGCAGTACTTC
v_call: TRBV7-2
j_call: TRBJ2-7
clone_size: .
d_call: TRBD1

cdr3_aa: CAWTRQVGLPTYEQYF
cdr3_nt: TGTGCCTGGACTCGTCAAGTGGGCCTTCCCACCTACGAGCAGTACTTC
v_call: TRBV30
j_call: TRBJ2-7
clone_size: .
d_call: .

cdr3_aa: CASSPRTGEVEQYF
cdr3_nt: TGTGCCAGCAGCCCTCGGACAGGGGAGGTCGAGCAGTACTTC
v_call: TRBV13
j_call: TRBJ2-7
clone_size: .
d_call: TRBD1

cdr3_aa: CASSSTDRGLTNEKLFF
cdr3_nt: TGTGCCAGCAGCTCGACGGACAGGGGTCTAACTAATGAAAAACTGTTTTTT
v_call: TRBV7-9
j_call: TRBJ1-4
clone_size: .
d_call: TRBD1

cdr3_aa: CASSFRTSQETQYF
cdr3_nt: TGCGCCAGCAGCTTCCGGACAAGCCAAGAGACCCAGTACTTC
v_call: TRBV5-1
j_call: TRBJ2-5
clone_size: .
d_call: .

cdr3_aa: CAWSVLGQGRGDTEAFF
cdr3_nt: TGTGCCTGGAGTGTTCTGGGACAGGGTAGAGGGGACACTGAAGCTTTCTTT
v_call: TRBV30
j_call: TRBJ1-1
clone_size: .
d_call: TRBD1

cdr3_aa: CASSFEGGWEQFF
cdr3_nt: TGTGCCAGCAGCTTCGAGGGCGGGTGGGAGCAGTTCTTC
v_call: TRBV7-9
j_call: TRBJ2-1
clone_size: few
d_call: .

cdr3_aa: CSVQGQNTEAFF
cdr3_nt: TGCAGCGTCCAGGGACAGAACACTGAAGCTTTCTTT
v_call: TRBV29-1
j_call: TRBJ1-1
clone_size: few
d_call: .

cdr3_aa: CSVGQGRGYTF
cdr3_nt: TGCAGCGTTGGGCAGGGAAGGGGCTACACCTTC
v_call: TRBV29-1
j_call: TRBJ1-2
clone_size: .
d_call: .

cdr3_aa: CASRSDRQNTEAFF
cdr3_nt: TGTGCCAGCAGATCAGACAGGCAGAACACTGAAGCTTTCTTT
v_call: TRBV7-9
j_call: TRBJ1-1
clone_size: .
d_call: .

cdr3_aa: CASRNRVNSYEQYF
cdr3_nt: TGCGCCAGCAGGAACAGGGTTAACTCCTACGAGCAGTACTTC
v_call: TRBV10-2
j_call: TRBJ2-7
clone_size: .
d_call: .

cdr3_aa: CASSLRTGRAYEQYF
cdr3_nt: TGTGCCAGCAGTTTAAGGACAGGGAGAGCCTACGAGCAGTACTTC
v_call: TRBV27
j_call: TRBJ2-7
clone_size: .
d_call: TRBD1

cdr3_aa: CASSAEAGYTF
cdr3_nt: TGTGCCAGCAGCGCAGAGGCCGGTTACACCTTC
v_call: TRBV21-1
j_call: TRBJ1-2
clone_size: .
d_call: .

cdr3_aa: CASSPTGGPTNTGELFF
cdr3_nt: TGTGCCAGCAGTCCCACGGGGGGACCTACGAACACCGGGGAGCTGTTTTTT
v_call: TRBV27
j_call: TRBJ2-2
clone_size: .
d_call: TRBD2

cdr3_aa: CASTLHRTIPAGELFF
cdr3_nt: TGTGCCAGCACCCTCCATCGGACAATCCCCGCCGGGGAGCTGTTTTTT
v_call: TRBV27
j_call: TRBJ2-2
clone_size: .
d_call: .

cdr3_aa: CASSANRGATDTQYF
cdr3_nt: TGTGCCAGCAGTGCAAACAGGGGCGCCACAGATACGCAGTATTTT
v_call: TRBV6-5
j_call: TRBJ2-3
clone_size: few
d_call: TRBD1

cdr3_aa: CASSQAASGGPITYEQYF
cdr3_nt: TGTGCCAGCAGCCAAGCTGCTAGCGGGGGGCCGATTACCTACGAGCAGTACTTC
v_call: TRBV4-2
j_call: TRBJ2-7
clone_size: .
d_call: TRBD2

cdr3_aa: CASSLTASSYEQYF
cdr3_nt: TGTGCCAGCAGCTTGACAGCCTCCTCCTACGAGCAGTACTTC
v_call: TRBV28
j_call: TRBJ2-7
clone_size: .
d_call: .

cdr3_aa: CASSLTEYGYTF
cdr3_nt: TGTGCCAGTAGTTTGACAGAGTATGGCTACACCTTC
v_call: TRBV19
j_call: TRBJ1-2
clone_size: once
d_call: .

cdr3_aa: CATSHYREFTYEQYF
cdr3_nt: TGTGCCACCAGCCACTACAGGGAGTTCACCTACGAGCAGTACTTC
v_call: TRBV15
j_call: TRBJ2-7
clone_size: .
d_call: .

cdr3_aa: CASSPQQGLSSMNTEAFF
cdr3_nt: TGTGCCAGCAGCCCCCAACAGGGGTTGTCCTCTATGAACACTGAAGCTTTCTTT
v_call: TRBV11-2
j_call: TRBJ1-1
clone_size: .
d_call: TRBD1

cdr3_aa: CASSPHQANYGYTF
cdr3_nt: TGTGCCAGCAGCCCACACCAGGCGAACTATGGCTACACCTTC
v_call: TRBV7-2
j_call: TRBJ1-2
clone_size: few
d_call: .